This TCR beta chain was sequenced during a study of blood T cell repertoires in COVID-19. Study in general: Acute and convalescent COVID-19 samples came from the United States, Italy and Spain.

The J segment lost 6 bases and the V segment lost 8 bases, leaving 5 bases of the junction unmatched. The V gene's germline CDR1 is KGHSY and CDR2 FQNENV. This CDR3 is 13 amino acids long. Authors' methods: Researchers report that nucleated cell counts were estimated from reference gene primer amplification. Libraries were prepared by immunoSEQ multiplex PCR; TCRdb keeps only in-frame clonotypes and omits some of them. V and J calls plus clone size are reproduced from that table; the DNA served to infer D and trimming. Found here are under 350,000 clones, over 75% of them singletons; the top ten hold 10% to 15%.

The clonotype comes from a human donor in a cohort sampled during active COVID-19. The chain has TRBV16 and TRBJ2-2, with TRBD1 matching 8 bases. The sample taken for sequencing was peripheral blood. The CDR3 protein is CASRRTGSGELFF. The CDR3, as DNA: TGTGCCAGCCGGAGGACAGGGTCCGGGGAGCTGTTTTTT.